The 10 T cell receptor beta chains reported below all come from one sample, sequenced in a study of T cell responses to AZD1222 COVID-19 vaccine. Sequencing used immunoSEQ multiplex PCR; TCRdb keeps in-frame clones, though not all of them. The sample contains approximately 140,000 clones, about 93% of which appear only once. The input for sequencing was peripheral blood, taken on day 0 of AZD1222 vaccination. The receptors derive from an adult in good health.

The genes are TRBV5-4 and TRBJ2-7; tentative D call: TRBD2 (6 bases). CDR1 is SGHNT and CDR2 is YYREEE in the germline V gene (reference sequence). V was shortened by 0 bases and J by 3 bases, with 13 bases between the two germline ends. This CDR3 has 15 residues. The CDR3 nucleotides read TGTGCCAGCAGCTTGGTTTTCGGGGGTCGCTACGAGCAGTACTTC. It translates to CASSLVFGGRYEQYF.

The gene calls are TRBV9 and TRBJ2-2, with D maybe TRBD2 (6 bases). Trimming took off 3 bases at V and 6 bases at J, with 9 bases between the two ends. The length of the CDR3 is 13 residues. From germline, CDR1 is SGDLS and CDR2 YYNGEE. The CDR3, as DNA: TGTGCCAGCAGCGCCGGGGACTCCGGGGAGCTGTTTTTT. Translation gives CASSAGDSGELFF.

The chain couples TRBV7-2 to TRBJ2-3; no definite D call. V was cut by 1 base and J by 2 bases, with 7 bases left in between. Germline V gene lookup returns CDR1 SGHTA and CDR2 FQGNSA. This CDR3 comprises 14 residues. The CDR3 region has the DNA TGTGCCAGCAGCTTAGTGGTACTCACAGATACGCAGTATTTT. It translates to CASSLVVLTDTQYF. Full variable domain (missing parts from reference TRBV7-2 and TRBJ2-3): GAGVSQSPSNKVTEKGKDVELRCDPISGHTALYWYRQSLGQGLEFLIYFQGNSAPDKSGLPSDRFSAERTGGSVSTLTIQRTQQEDSAVYLCASSLVVLTDTQYFGPGTRLTVL.

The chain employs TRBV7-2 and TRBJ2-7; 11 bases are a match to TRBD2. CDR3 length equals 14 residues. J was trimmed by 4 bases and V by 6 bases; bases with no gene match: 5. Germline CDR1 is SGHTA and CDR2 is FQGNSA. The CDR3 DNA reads TGTGCCAGCAGTCCGGGACTAGCGGTTTACGAGCAGTACTTC. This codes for CASSPGLAVYEQYF.

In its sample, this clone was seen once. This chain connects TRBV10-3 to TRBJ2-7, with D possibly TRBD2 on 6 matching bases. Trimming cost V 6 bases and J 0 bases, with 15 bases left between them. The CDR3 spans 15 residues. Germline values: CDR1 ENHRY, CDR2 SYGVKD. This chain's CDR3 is CAISPTRSSSYEQYF. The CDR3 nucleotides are TGTGCCATCAGCCCGACTAGATCCAGCTCCTACGAGCAGTACTTC.

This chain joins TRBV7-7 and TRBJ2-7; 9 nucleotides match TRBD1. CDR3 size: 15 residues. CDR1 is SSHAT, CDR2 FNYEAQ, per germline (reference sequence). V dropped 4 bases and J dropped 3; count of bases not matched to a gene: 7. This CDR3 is CASSWGQGEGYEQYF. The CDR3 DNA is TGTGCCAGCAGCTGGGGACAGGGAGAAGGCTACGAGCAGTACTTC.

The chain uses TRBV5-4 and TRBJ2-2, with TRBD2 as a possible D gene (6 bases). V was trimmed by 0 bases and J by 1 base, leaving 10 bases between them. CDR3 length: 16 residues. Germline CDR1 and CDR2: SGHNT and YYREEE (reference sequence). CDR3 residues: CASSLELALNTGELFF. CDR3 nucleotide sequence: TGTGCCAGCAGCTTGGAGCTAGCGCTGAACACCGGGGAGCTGTTTTTT.

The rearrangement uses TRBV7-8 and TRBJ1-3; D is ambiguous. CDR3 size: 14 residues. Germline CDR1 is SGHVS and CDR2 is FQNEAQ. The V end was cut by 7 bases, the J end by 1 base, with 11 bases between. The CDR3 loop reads CASTSLGSGNTIYF. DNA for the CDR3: TGTGCCAGCACCTCGTTAGGGTCTGGAAACACCATATATTTT.

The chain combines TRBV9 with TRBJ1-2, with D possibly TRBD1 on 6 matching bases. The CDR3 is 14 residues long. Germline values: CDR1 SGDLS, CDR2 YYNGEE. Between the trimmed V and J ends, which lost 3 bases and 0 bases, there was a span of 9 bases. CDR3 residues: CASSEGTSNYGYTF. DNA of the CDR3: TGTGCCAGCAGCGAGGGGACATCTAACTATGGCTACACCTTC.

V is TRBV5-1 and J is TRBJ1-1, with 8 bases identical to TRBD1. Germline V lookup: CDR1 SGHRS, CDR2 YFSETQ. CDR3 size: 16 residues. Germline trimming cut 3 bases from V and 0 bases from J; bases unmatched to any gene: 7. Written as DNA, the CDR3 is TGCGCCAGCAGCTATCAAGGACAGGGCATGAACACTGAAGCTTTCTTT. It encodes CASSYQGQGMNTEAFF. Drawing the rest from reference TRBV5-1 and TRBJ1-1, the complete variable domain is KAGVTQTPRYLIKTRGQQVTLSCSPISGHRSVSWYQQTPGQGLQFLFEYFSETQRNKGNFPGRFSGRQFSNSRSEMNVSTLELGDSALYLCASSYQGQGMNTEAFFGQGTRLTVV.